These 19 T cell receptor beta chains share one sample of origin, sequenced in a study of lymphopenia after photon versus proton radiotherapy. Sequenced by immunoSEQ multiplex PCR; TCRdb stores in-frame clones only, minus some. Of about 70,000 clones detected, approximately 87% appear once; the ten largest clones hold about 10%. Here the sequenced sample was peripheral blood, taken from a patient treated with proton-based radiotherapy. These receptors all come from an older man with esophageal cancer.

This clone was seen once. V usage is TRBV7-6 and J usage is TRBJ2-6; D remains unclear. Between the trimmed V and J ends, which lost 1 base and 0 bases, there was a span of 4 bases. The germline gives CDR1 SGHVS, CDR2 FNYEAQ. CDR3 length equals 15 residues. The CDR3 nucleotides are TGTGCCAGCAGCTTAGTCCCCTCTGGGGCCAACGTCCTGACTTTC. Translating gives CASSLVPSGANVLTF.

CDR3 sequence (DNA): TGTGCCAGCAGTTATGGGGGATCCGATGAAAAACTGTTTTTT. This codes for CASSYGGSDEKLFF. J is TRBJ1-4 and V is TRBV6-6; possibly TRBD1 for D (5 bases). Deletions cut 3 bases from V and 6 bases from J, with 11 bases between. The CDR3 is 14 amino acids. Germline V gene lookup returns CDR1 MNHNY and CDR2 SVGAGI (reference sequence).

The chain uses TRBV14 and TRBJ2-5, with 7 bases aligning to TRBD2. The last part of the DNA fits TRBJ2-7 better; the J call may be wrong. This CDR3 has 17 amino acids. Germline V gene lookup returns CDR1 SGHDN and CDR2 FVKESK. CDR3 bases: TGTGCCAGCAGCCAATATGACGGACTAGATCTCTACAACGAGCAGTACTTC. Encoded protein: CASSQYDGLDLYNEQYF.

J is TRBJ1-5 and V is TRBV7-8; D is unclear. The CDR3 extends over 15 amino acids. V lost 3 bases, J lost 1 base, and 10 bases lay in between. Germline assignment: CDR1 SGHVS and CDR2 FQNEAQ. CDR3 loop: CASSLPASSNQPQHF. For the CDR3, the DNA is TGTGCCAGCAGCTTGCCGGCGTCGAGCAATCAGCCCCAGCATTTT.

This chain connects TRBV29-1 to TRBJ1-1; no clear D gene. The germline V and J ends were trimmed by 0 bases and 0 bases, with 5 bases remaining between them. The CDR3 is 13 amino acids. The V gene's germline CDR1 is SQVTM and CDR2 ANQGSEA. As DNA, the CDR3 is TGCAGCGTTGAAGAAGGAATGAACACTGAAGCTTTCTTT. Encoded protein: CSVEEGMNTEAFF.

CDR3 in DNA: TGTGCCACCCTCTCCCGTAGCGGGAGCTTCAATGAGCAGTTCTTC. As protein: CATLSRSGSFNEQFF. The V call is TRBV27, the J call TRBJ2-1; 9 nucleotides match TRBD2. CDR1 is MNHEY and CDR2 is SMNVEV in the germline V gene (reference sequence). The CDR3 covers 15 residues. V lost 10 bases, J lost 6 bases, and 13 bases stayed unmatched.

On this clone itself: Additional DNA sequences in this sample encode the identical CDR3. The chain carries TRBV5-4 and TRBJ2-7, with D possibly being TRBD1 or TRBD2 (6 bases each). CDR3 size: 13 residues. The V gene lost 4 bases and the J gene lost 2 bases, with 10 bases spanning the gap. Germline assignment: CDR1 SGHNT and CDR2 YYREEE (reference sequence). The CDR3 DNA sequence: TGTGCCAGCAGCCCCCGGGGGCCCTACGAGCAGTACTTC. Amino acid sequence: CASSPRGPYEQYF.

J is TRBJ2-1 and V is TRBV29-1; 7 bases map to TRBD2. Germline V gene sequence: CDR1 SQVTM, CDR2 ANQGSEA. The CDR3 is made up of 16 amino acids. V lost 0 bases and J lost 1; bases outside the gene matches: 6. The CDR3 DNA follows: TGCAGCGTTGAAGATGGGAGGGGTGGTTCCTACAATGAGCAGTTCTTC. Protein sequence: CSVEDGRGGSYNEQFF.

The chain has TRBV30 and TRBJ2-7; a possible D gene is TRBD2 (5 bases). V shed 1 base and J shed 3 bases, with 19 bases lying between them. This CDR3 comprises 16 residues. The germline V gene has CDR1 GTSNPN and CDR2 SVGIG (reference sequence). CDR3: CAWSGGVESRYYEQYF. The CDR3 nucleotides are TGTGCCTGGAGTGGGGGAGTGGAGAGCCGTTACTACGAGCAGTACTTC.

The chain is built from TRBV30 and TRBJ1-6; D is uncertain. Germline CDR1 is GTSNPN and CDR2 is SVGIG (reference sequence). CDR3 length: 11 residues. Trimming removed 4 bases from V and 7 bases from J, with 5 bases in between. The CDR3 region has the DNA TGTGCCTGGACAGTCAATTCACCCCTCCACTTT. It codes for CAWTVNSPLHF.

The rearrangement links TRBV10-3 to TRBJ2-1; D is ambiguous. Trimming left V 3 bases short and J 7 bases short, with 13 bases between. The germline gives CDR1 ENHRY, CDR2 SYGVKD. This CDR3 is 14 amino acids long. The CDR3 is CAISDATGPNEQFF. Here the CDR3 DNA reads TGTGCCATCAGTGATGCTACGGGCCCAAATGAGCAGTTCTTC.

The CDR3 is CASSYSLLYGYTF. DNA of the CDR3: TGTGCCAGCAGTTACTCGCTTCTGTACGGCTACACCTTC. The chain uses TRBV6-6 and TRBJ1-2; D ambiguous. The V and J ends lost 0 bases and 8 bases respectively, with 10 bases between them. Looked up from germline, CDR1 is MNHNY and CDR2 is SVGAGI (reference sequence). This CDR3 is 13 amino acids long.

The CDR3 sequence is CASSPLQGYEQYF. CDR3 bases: TGTGCCAGCAGTCCACTACAGGGGTACGAGCAGTACTTC. The chain uses TRBV27 and TRBJ2-5; TRBD1 matches at 7 bases. The tail of the sequence fits TRBJ2-7 better, so the J call may be wrong. The germline gives CDR1 MNHEY, CDR2 SMNVEV (reference sequence). The CDR3 runs to 13 residues.

To note about this clone: The likely explanation is a read error, given a far larger clone one base away. The identical CDR3 is also encoded by other nucleotide sequences in the sample. The gene calls are TRBV6-1 and TRBJ2-7, with TRBD2 identical over 9 bases. The length of the CDR3 is 15 residues. After removal of 2 bases from V and 2 bases from J, the junction contained 4 bases not matched to a gene. Germline CDR1 and CDR2: MNHNS and SASEGT. The CDR3: CASSESAGGPYEQYF. Written as DNA, the CDR3 is TGTGCCAGCAGTGAAAGCGCGGGAGGGCCCTACGAGCAGTACTTC.

The rearrangement joins TRBV7-2 to TRBJ2-7; 12 bases are a match to TRBD2. The CDR3 has 16 residues. Germline CDR1 reads SGHTA; CDR2 reads FQGNSA. The V gene end was trimmed by 1 base and the J gene end by 4 bases; junction bases not matched to a gene: 5. The CDR3 sequence is CASSLVLAGGPYEQYF. The CDR3 DNA follows: TGTGCCAGCAGCTTAGTTCTAGCGGGAGGGCCTTACGAGCAGTACTTC.

The chain has TRBV18 and TRBJ2-5; the D gene is possibly TRBD1 (5 bases). The CDR3 loop spans 15 amino acids. The germline V and J ends were trimmed by 4 bases and 5 bases, with 17 bases remaining between them. Germline-derived CDR1 and CDR2 are KGHSH and LQKENI. The CDR3 nucleotides are TGTGCCAGCTCACTTCTACCAGGGCTTCGCGAGACCCAGTACTTC. Translated, it gives CASSLLPGLRETQYF.

This clone was observed a few times. At the DNA level, this CDR3 is encoded by other sequences in the same sample as well. The chain has TRBV7-9 and TRBJ2-5; 7 bases align to TRBD2. CDR3 length: 14 residues. The J segment lost 5 bases and the V segment lost 1 base, leaving 4 bases of the junction unmatched. CDR1 and CDR2 (germline): SEHNR, FQNEAQ (reference sequence). CDR3 residues: CASSLVAGGETQYF. CDR3 DNA: TGTGCCAGCAGCTTAGTAGCGGGTGGGGAGACCCAGTACTTC.

This sequence joins TRBV4-2 and TRBJ1-2, with 9 bases fitting TRBD1. J gave up 6 bases and V 3 bases, and 11 bases lay outside the gene matches. Germline CDR1 and CDR2: LGHNA and YNFKEQ. The CDR3 consists of 16 residues. CDR3 in DNA: TGTGCCAGCAGCCACGATGGTGCAGGGACAGGGAATGGCTACACCTTC. This gives the protein CASSHDGAGTGNGYTF.

CDR3 sequence reads: CASSDRRGQADTQYF. In nucleotides, the CDR3 is TGTGCCAGCAGTGACCGCAGGGGGCAGGCAGATACGCAGTATTTT. The V gene is TRBV6-1, the J gene TRBJ2-3; 8 nucleotides agree with TRBD1. This CDR3 comprises 15 residues. Looked up from germline, CDR1 is MNHNS and CDR2 is SASEGT. V lost 3 bases, J lost 4 bases, and 6 bases stayed unmatched.